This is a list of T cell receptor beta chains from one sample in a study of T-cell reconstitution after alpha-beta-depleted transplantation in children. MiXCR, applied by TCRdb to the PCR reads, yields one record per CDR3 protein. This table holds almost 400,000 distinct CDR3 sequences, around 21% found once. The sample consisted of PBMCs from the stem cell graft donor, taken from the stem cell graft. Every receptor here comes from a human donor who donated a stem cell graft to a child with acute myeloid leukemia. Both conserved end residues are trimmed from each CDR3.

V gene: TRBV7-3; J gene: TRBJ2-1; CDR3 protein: ASSLAGPYYNEQF
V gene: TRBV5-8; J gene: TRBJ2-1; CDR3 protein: ASRGLAGARYNEQF
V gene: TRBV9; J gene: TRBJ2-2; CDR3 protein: ASSDRRVANTGELF
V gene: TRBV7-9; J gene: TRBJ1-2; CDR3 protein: ASSLYGDSYGYT
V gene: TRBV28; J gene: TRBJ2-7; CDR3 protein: ASAGTAFYEQY
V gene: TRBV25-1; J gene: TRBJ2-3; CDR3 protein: ASTRMGGGLTDTQY
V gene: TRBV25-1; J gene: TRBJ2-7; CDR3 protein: ASSRIGVAGRAYEQY
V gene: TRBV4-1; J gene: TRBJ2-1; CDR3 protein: ASSPSSGTSGNNEQF
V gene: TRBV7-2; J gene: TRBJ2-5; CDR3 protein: ASSRDGGTEETQY
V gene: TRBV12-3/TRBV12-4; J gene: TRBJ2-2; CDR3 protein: ASSTQGNTGELF
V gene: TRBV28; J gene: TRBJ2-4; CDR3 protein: ASSWRALAKNIQY
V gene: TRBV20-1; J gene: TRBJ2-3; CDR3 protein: SARFTGTSTDTQY
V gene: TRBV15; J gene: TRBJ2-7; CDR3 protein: ATSRGQGRSSYEQY
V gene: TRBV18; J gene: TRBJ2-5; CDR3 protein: ASSTNSGRYEETQY
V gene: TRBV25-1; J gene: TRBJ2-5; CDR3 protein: ASIPTPGQNQETQY
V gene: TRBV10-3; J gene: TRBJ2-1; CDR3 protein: AISESSGSNIEQF
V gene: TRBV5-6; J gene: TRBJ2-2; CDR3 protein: ASSFESGGGAGELF
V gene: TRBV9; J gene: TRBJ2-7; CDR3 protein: ASSVSAGVSYEQY
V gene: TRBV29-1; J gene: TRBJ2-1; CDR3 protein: SVDGITTGQF
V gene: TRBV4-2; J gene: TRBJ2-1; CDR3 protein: ASSPAGGSSYNEQF
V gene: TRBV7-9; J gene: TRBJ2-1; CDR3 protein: ASSDGTSGAYNEQF
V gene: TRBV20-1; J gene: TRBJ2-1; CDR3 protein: SARDEGQGPGGSYNEQF
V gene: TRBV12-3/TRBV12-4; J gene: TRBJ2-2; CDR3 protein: ASRLSDRNTGELF
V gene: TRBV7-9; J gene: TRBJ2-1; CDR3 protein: ASSLLGPGSSYNEQF
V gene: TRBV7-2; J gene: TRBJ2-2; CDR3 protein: ASSRYGGELF
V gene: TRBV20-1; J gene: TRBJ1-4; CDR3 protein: SARVPKMANEKLF
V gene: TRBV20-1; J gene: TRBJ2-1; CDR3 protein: SAKEWLVGNEQF
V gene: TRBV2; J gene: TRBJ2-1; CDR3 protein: ASGLEGLTSSYNEQF
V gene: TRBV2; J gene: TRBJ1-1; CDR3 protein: ASSIGLGDPEAF
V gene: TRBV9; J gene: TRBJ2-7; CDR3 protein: ASGQGDEQY
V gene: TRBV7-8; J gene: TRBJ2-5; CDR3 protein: ASSAVLAGGRETQY
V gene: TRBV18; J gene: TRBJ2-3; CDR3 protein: ASSPQGFGTDTQY
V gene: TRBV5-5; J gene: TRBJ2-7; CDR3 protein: ASSGTSGSLYEQY
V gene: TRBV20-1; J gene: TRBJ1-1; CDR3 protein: SAYTQIGGLEEAF
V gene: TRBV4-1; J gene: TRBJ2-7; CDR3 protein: ASSQSSGSQQY
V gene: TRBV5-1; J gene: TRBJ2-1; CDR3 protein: ASSLTATRYNEQF
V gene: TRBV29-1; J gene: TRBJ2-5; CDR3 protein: SAGKQETQY
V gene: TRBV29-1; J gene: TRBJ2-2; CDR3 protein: SVSSGTNTGELF
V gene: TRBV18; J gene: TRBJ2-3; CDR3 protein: ASSRMAGERTDTQY
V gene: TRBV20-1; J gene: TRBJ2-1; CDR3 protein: SARGASGRTSEQF
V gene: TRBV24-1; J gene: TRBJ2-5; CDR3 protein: ATSDPTGVETQY
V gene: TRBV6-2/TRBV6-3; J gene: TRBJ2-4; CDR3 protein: ASRPDKNIQY
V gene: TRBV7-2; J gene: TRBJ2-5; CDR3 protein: ASSETGQGGETQY
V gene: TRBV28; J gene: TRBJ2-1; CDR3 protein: ASSPPGVTYNEQF
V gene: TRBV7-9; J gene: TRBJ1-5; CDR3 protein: ASSLAGDYNQPQH
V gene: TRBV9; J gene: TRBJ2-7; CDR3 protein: ASSVGQGGYEQY
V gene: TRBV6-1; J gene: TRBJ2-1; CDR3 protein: ASSASLVIAGVGGEQF
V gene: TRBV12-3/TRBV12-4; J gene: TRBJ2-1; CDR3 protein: ASSPETSGRAREQF
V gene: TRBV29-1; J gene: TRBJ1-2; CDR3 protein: SVEGYRGYYGYT
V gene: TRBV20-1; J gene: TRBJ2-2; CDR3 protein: SARRAGSANTGELF
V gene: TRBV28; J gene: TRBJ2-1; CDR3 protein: ASSLGPPRGEQF
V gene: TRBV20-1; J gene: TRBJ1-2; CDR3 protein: SASRGQDGYT